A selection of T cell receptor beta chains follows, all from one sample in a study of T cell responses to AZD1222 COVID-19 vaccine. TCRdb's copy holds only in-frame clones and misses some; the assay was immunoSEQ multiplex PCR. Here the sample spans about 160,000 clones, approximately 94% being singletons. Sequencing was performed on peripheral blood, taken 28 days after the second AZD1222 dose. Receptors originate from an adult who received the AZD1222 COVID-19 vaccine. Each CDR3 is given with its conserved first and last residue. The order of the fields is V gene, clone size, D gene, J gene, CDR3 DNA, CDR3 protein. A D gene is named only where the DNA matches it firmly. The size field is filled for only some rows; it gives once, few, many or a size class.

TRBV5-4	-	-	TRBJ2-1	TGTGCCAGCAGCCTCCCGGGGGCCTACAATGAGCAGTTCTTC	CASSLPGAYNEQFF
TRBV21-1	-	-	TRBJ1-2	TGTGCCAGCAGCAAATCGCGGGGCCTAACAGGGGGTCAGGGCTATGGCTACACCTTC	CASSKSRGLTGGQGYGYTF
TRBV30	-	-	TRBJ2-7	TGTGCCTGGAGTGGGTGGGAATCCTCCTACGAGCAGTACTTC	CAWSGWESSYEQYF
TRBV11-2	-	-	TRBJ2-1	TGTGCCAGCAGCTTACTAGGTGCCTCCTACAATGAGCAGTTCTTC	CASSLLGASYNEQFF
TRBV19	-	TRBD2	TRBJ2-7	TGTGCCAGTAGTATGGCGGGAGGGCCGGTCGAGCAGTACTTC	CASSMAGGPVEQYF
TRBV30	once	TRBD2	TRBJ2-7	TGTGCCTGGAGCTTAGCGGGAGGGAGCTCCTACGAGCAGTACTTC	CAWSLAGGSSYEQYF
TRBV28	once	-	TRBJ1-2	TGTGCCAGCGGACTCGACAGGTTCTATGGCTACACCTTC	CASGLDRFYGYTF
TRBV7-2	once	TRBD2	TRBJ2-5	TGTGCCAGCAGCTTAGGCGTAGCGGGAGGGATCGAGACCCAGTACTTC	CASSLGVAGGIETQYF
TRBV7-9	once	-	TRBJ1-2	TGTGCCAGCAGCCAGCAAGGGAACCGGGATGGCTACACCTTC	CASSQQGNRDGYTF
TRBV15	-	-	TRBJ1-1	TGTGCCACCAGCAGAGAGGTAGGGACACCTATGAACACTGAAGCTTTCTTT	CATSREVGTPMNTEAFF
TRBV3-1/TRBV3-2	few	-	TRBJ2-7	TGTGCCAGCAGCCAAGAGGGTGTGGCCGAGCAGTACTTC	CASSQEGVAEQYF
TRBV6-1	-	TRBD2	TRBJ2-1	TGTGCCAGCAGTGGGGTTAGCGGGAGTCTATACAATGAGCAGTTCTTC	CASSGVSGSLYNEQFF
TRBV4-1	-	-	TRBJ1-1	TGCGCCAGCAGCCATGGTATTCCTCAGGGGCGCAGAGGGACTGAAGCTTTCTTT	CASSHGIPQGRRGTEAFF
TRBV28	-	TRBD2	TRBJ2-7	TGTGCCAGCAGCCTTAGGGGACTAGTGTACGAGCAGTACTTC	CASSLRGLVYEQYF
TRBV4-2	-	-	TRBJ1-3	TGTGCCAGCAGCCATACAGGGTCTGGAAACACCATATATTTT	CASSHTGSGNTIYF
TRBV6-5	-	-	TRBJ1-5	TGTGCCAGCAGTATAGGCCTGTATAGCAATCAGCCCCAGCATTTT	CASSIGLYSNQPQHF
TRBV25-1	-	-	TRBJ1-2	TGTGCCAGCAGTGAATCAGGGAGGGGCTACACCTTC	CASSESGRGYTF
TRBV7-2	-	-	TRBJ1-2	TGTGCCAGCAGCTTTAACGCCGGGAGCTATGGCTACACCTTC	CASSFNAGSYGYTF
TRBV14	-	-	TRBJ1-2	TGTGCCAGCAGCCAGGGGGCGGGAGGCTACACCTTC	CASSQGAGGYTF
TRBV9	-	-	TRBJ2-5	TGTGCCAGCAGCTCATCCCTCAGGGGCGAGACCCAGTACTTC	CASSSSLRGETQYF
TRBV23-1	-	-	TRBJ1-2	TGCGCCAGCATCCCGGGGGAGGTGTACTATGGCTACACCTTC	CASIPGEVYYGYTF
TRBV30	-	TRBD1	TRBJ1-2	TGTGCCTGCAGACCGGGACAGGTCCTATACTATGGCTACACCTTC	CACRPGQVLYYGYTF
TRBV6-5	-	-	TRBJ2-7	TGTGCCAGCAGTTACTCGAGAGGGGGCTACGAGCAGTACTTC	CASSYSRGGYEQYF
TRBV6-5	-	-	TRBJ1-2	TGTGCCAGCAGTTCAGCCGCCTATGGCTACACCTTC	CASSSAAYGYTF
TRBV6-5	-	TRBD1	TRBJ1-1	TGTGCCAGCAGCTCAGGGGGCGCAGGCACTGAAGCTTTCTTT	CASSSGGAGTEAFF